This TCR beta chain derives from a study of blood T cell repertoires in COVID-19. Study information: Sites in the United States, Italy and Spain provided acute and convalescent COVID-19 samples. The analysed material was cDNA or gDNA that came from T cells, B-cell-depleted T cells, or PBMCs.

As originally analysed: Amplified reference gene primers provided the basis for estimating nucleated cell counts. TCRdb's copy holds only in-frame clones and misses some; the assay was immunoSEQ multiplex PCR. D and trimming come from the DNA, and the V and J calls and clone size come from that table. The sample holds 35,000 to 45,000 clones, 85% seen once. This clone was observed once. This clonotype was sampled from an older woman in a cohort sampled during active COVID-19. Sequencing was performed on peripheral blood.

The CDR3, as DNA: TGCGCCAGCAGCCCAGGACAGAGCTACGAGCAGTACTTC. Translated, it gives CASSPGQSYEQYF. This sequence joins TRBV5-1 and TRBJ2-7; D perhaps matches TRBD1 (6 bases). The CDR3 totals 13 residues. The V gene lost 4 bases and the J gene lost 3 bases, with 11 bases spanning the gap. Germline V gene sequence: CDR1 SGHRS, CDR2 YFSETQ.